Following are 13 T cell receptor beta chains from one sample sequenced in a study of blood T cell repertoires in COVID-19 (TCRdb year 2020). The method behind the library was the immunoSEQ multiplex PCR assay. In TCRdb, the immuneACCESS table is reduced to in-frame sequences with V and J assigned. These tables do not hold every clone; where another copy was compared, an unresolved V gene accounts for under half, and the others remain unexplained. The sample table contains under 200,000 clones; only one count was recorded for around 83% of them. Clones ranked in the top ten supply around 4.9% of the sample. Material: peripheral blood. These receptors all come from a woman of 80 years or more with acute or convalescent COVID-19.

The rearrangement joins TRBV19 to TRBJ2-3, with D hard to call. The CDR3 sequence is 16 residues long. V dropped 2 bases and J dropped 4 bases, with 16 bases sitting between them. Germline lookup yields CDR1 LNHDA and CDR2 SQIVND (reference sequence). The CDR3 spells CASSIRSGFGPDTQYF. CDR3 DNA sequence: TGTGCCAGTAGTATAAGATCCGGGTTCGGCCCAGATACGCAGTATTTT.

The CDR3 protein is CASSRQTDTQYF. Written as DNA, the CDR3 is TGTGCCAGCAGTCGACAGACAGATACGCAGTATTTT. The V gene is TRBV2, the J gene TRBJ2-3; perhaps TRBD1 as D (5 bases). This CDR3 comprises 12 residues. V lost 5 bases, J lost 3 bases, and 6 bases lay in between. Germline V lookup: CDR1 SNHLY, CDR2 FYNNEI.

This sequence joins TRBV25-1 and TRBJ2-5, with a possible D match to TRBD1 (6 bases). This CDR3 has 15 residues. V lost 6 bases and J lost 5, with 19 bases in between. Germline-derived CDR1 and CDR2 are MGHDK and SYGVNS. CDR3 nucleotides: TGTGCCAGCAGCCCCGGAGCAGGGGTTCGGGAGACCCAGTACTTC. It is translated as CASSPGAGVRETQYF.

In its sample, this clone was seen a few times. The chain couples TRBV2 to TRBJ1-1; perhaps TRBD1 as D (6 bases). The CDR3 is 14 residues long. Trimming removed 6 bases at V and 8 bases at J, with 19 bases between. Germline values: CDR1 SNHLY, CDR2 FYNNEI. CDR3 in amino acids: CASRQQGGTLEAFF. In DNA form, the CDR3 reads TGTGCCAGCAGGCAACAGGGTGGTACGCTGGAAGCTTTCTTT.

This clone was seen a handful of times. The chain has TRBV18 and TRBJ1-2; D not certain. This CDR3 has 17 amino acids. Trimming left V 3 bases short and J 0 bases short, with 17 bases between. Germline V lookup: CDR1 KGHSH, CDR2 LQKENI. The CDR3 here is CASSPSLTVGANYGYTF. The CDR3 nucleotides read TGTGCCAGCTCACCCTCATTAACGGTGGGAGCTAACTATGGCTACACCTTC.

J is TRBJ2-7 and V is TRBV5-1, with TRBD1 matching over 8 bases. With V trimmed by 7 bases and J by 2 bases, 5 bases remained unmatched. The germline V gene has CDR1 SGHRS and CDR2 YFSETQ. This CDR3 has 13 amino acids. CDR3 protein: CASQTGEAYEQYF. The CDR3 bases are TGCGCCAGCCAGACAGGGGAGGCCTACGAGCAGTACTTC. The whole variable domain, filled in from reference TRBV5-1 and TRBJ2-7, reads KAGVTQTPRYLIKTRGQQVTLSCSPISGHRSVSWYQQTPGQGLQFLFEYFSETQRNKGNFPGRFSGRQFSNSRSEMNVSTLELGDSALYLCASQTGEAYEQYFGPGTRLTVT.

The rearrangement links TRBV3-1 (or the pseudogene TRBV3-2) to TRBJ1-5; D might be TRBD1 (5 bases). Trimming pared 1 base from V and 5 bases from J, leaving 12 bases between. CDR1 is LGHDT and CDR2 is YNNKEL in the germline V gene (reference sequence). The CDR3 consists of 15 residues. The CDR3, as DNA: TGTGCCAGCAGCCAAGGGTGGGGGGACTATCAGCCCCAGCATTTT. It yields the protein CASSQGWGDYQPQHF.

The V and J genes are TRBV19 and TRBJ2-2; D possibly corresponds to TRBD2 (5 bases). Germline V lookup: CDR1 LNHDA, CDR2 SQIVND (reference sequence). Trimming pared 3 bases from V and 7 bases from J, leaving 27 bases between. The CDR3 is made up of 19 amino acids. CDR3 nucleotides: TGTGCCAGTAGTATGCGGGCTAGTGGAGCCCGTTCACGAGGCGGGGAGCTGTTTTTT. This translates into CASSMRASGARSRGGELFF.

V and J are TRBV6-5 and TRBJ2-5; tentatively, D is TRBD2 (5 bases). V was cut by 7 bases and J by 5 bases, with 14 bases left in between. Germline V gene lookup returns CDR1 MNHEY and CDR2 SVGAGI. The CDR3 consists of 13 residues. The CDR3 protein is CASIHEGRETQYF. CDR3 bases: TGTGCCAGCATCCACGAGGGAAGGGAGACCCAGTACTTC.

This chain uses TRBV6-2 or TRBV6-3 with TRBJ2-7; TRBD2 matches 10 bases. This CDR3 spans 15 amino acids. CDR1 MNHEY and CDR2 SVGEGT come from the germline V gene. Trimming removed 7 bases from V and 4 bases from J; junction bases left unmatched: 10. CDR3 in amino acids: CASTPRTSGLYEQYF. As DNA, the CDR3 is TGTGCCAGCACCCCTAGGACTAGCGGCTTATACGAGCAGTACTTC.

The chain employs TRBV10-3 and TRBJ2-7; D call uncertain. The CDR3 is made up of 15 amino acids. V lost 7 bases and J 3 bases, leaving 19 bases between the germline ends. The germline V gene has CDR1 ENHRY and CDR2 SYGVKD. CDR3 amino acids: CAITAGEQESYEQYF. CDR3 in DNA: TGTGCCATCACCGCTGGAGAACAAGAGAGCTACGAGCAGTACTTC.

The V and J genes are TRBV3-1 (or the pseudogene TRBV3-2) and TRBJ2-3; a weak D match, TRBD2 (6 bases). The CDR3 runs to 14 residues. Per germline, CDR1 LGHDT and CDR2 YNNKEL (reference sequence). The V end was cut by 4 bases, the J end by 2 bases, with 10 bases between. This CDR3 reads CASSRGLDTDTQYF. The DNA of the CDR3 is TGTGCCAGCAGCCGGGGACTCGACACAGATACGCAGTATTTT.

The CDR3 nucleotides are TGTGCCAGCAGTCCACCGGGGGTCTCCTACGAGCAGTACTTC. This encodes CASSPPGVSYEQYF. The rearrangement links TRBV7-2 to TRBJ2-7; a weak D match, TRBD2 (6 bases). V gave up 6 bases and J gave up 0 bases, with 12 bases separating them. The CDR3 loop spans 14 amino acids. Germline CDR1 is SGHTA and CDR2 is FQGNSA.